Listed below are T cell receptor beta chains from one sample, sequenced in a study of T-cell reconstitution after alpha-beta-depleted transplantation in children. TCRdb reprocessed the PCR reads via MiXCR and lists one record per CDR3 protein. The data show some 840,000 distinct CDR3 sequences, about 16% seen once. The sequencing here drew on PBMCs, mostly from graft donor cells, taken 360 days after TCRalphabeta/CD19-depleted stem cell transplant. The receptors derive from a male patient under 18 who had a stem cell transplant for acute lymphoblastic leukemia, so the T cells may come from the graft donor. CDR3s include the opening cysteine and the closing phenylalanine or tryptophan. The D gene is left open where the match is weak. Clone size is stated in some rows and not others, as once, few, many or a class when expanded.

j_gene: TRBJ2-3
d_gene: TRBD2
abundance: few
v_gene: TRBV12-3/TRBV12-4
CDR3aa: CASRDSGRATDTQYF
CDR3nt: TGTGCCAGCAGGGATAGCGGGAGGGCCACAGATACGCAGTATTTT

j_gene: TRBJ2-3
d_gene: TRBD2
abundance: few
v_gene: TRBV27
CDR3aa: CASSLSVVAGADTQYF
CDR3nt: TGTGCCAGCAGTTTATCCGTGGTAGCGGGAGCAGATACGCAGTATTTT

j_gene: TRBJ2-1
d_gene: -
abundance: -
v_gene: TRBV7-9
CDR3aa: CASSSVGLAEQFF
CDR3nt: TGTGCCAGCAGCTCTGTGGGGCTAGCGGAGCAGTTCTTC

j_gene: TRBJ2-2
d_gene: -
abundance: -
v_gene: TRBV24-1
CDR3aa: CATSDLRRGSSGELFF
CDR3nt: TGTGCCACCAGTGATTTGAGGAGGGGGTCAAGCGGGGAGCTGTTTTTT

j_gene: TRBJ1-5
d_gene: -
abundance: few
v_gene: TRBV27
CDR3aa: CASSFSRNQPQHF
CDR3nt: TGTGCCAGCAGTTTTAGCCGCAATCAGCCCCAGCATTTT

j_gene: TRBJ1-1
d_gene: -
abundance: -
v_gene: TRBV7-9
CDR3aa: CASSFDLLAEAFF
CDR3nt: TGTGCCAGCAGCTTTGACTTGCTTGCCGAAGCTTTCTTT

j_gene: TRBJ1-5
d_gene: -
abundance: few
v_gene: TRBV27
CDR3aa: CASRELDGYSNQPQHF
CDR3nt: TGTGCCAGCAGGGAATTGGACGGATATAGCAATCAGCCCCAGCATTTT

j_gene: TRBJ2-1
d_gene: -
abundance: many
v_gene: TRBV24-1
CDR3aa: CATSDFNEQFF
CDR3nt: TGTGCCACCAGTGATTTCAATGAGCAGTTCTTC

j_gene: TRBJ2-4
d_gene: -
abundance: -
v_gene: TRBV24-1
CDR3aa: CATSDLQAKNIQYF
CDR3nt: TGTGCCACCAGTGATTTGCAAGCCAAAAACATTCAGTACTTC

j_gene: TRBJ2-3
d_gene: -
abundance: -
v_gene: TRBV5-1
CDR3aa: CASTERSSTDTQYF
CDR3nt: TGCGCCAGCACTGAGCGGTCAAGCACAGATACGCAGTATTTT

j_gene: TRBJ2-2
d_gene: -
abundance: -
v_gene: TRBV4-1
CDR3aa: CASSQAVGDPGELFF
CDR3nt: TGCGCCAGCAGCCAAGCGGTCGGGGATCCCGGGGAGCTGTTTTTT

j_gene: TRBJ2-3
d_gene: -
abundance: -
v_gene: TRBV6-5
CDR3aa: CASSYRAEADTQYF
CDR3nt: TGTGCCAGCAGTTACAGGGCAGAAGCAGATACGCAGTATTTT

j_gene: TRBJ2-7
d_gene: TRBD2
abundance: -
v_gene: TRBV27
CDR3aa: CASSFLAGRSEQYF
CDR3nt: TGTGCCAGCAGTTTCCTAGCGGGACGAAGCGAGCAGTACTTC

j_gene: TRBJ2-1
d_gene: TRBD2
abundance: few
v_gene: TRBV27
CDR3aa: CASSLLAVPYNEQFF
CDR3nt: TGTGCCAGCAGTTTACTAGCGGTCCCCTACAATGAGCAGTTCTTC

j_gene: TRBJ1-2
d_gene: -
abundance: few
v_gene: TRBV21-1
CDR3aa: CASREENYGYTF
CDR3nt: TGTGCCAGCAGGGAGGAAAACTATGGCTACACCTTC

j_gene: TRBJ2-7
d_gene: -
abundance: few
v_gene: TRBV5-1
CDR3aa: CASSVSGIYEQYF
CDR3nt: TGCGCCAGCAGCGTATCAGGCATCTACGAGCAGTACTTC

j_gene: TRBJ1-1
d_gene: -
abundance: -
v_gene: TRBV5-1
CDR3aa: CASTFWGPNTEAFF
CDR3nt: TGCGCCAGCACCTTTTGGGGGCCGAACACTGAAGCTTTCTTT

j_gene: TRBJ1-1
d_gene: TRBD1
abundance: -
v_gene: TRBV12-3/TRBV12-4
CDR3aa: CASSSMTGGDTEAFF
CDR3nt: TGTGCCAGCAGCTCCATGACAGGGGGCGATACTGAAGCTTTCTTT

j_gene: TRBJ2-3
d_gene: TRBD1
abundance: few
v_gene: TRBV4-2
CDR3aa: CASSPMTGDTDTQYF
CDR3nt: TGTGCCAGCAGCCCCATGACAGGGGACACAGATACGCAGTATTTT

j_gene: TRBJ2-3
d_gene: TRBD2
abundance: -
v_gene: TRBV6-1
CDR3aa: CASSHTSGSLTDTQYF
CDR3nt: TGTGCCAGCAGTCATACTAGCGGGAGCCTCACAGATACGCAGTATTTT

j_gene: TRBJ2-7
d_gene: -
abundance: -
v_gene: TRBV11-2
CDR3aa: CASSHLRRVYEQYF
CDR3nt: TGTGCCAGCAGCCACCTTAGGCGGGTCTACGAGCAGTACTTC

j_gene: TRBJ2-1
d_gene: TRBD2
abundance: few
v_gene: TRBV28
CDR3aa: CASSFGLASNEQFF
CDR3nt: TGTGCCAGCAGTTTTGGACTAGCGAGCAATGAGCAGTTCTTC